Sequencing of this T cell receptor (beta chain) was carried out in a study of shared clonotypes between healthy human individuals. Regarding the study as a whole: Few donors limited the genetic and exposure-history diversity represented.

Donors were healthy HIV-negative adults without recently reported acute infections or vaccinations. Remarks on this clone: Its antigen is unidentified.

Produced via immunoSEQ multiplex PCR; TCRdb's table is partial and in-frame only. This sample has roughly 1,000,000 clones, with about 80% found just once. The clonotype comes from a young man in good health. Some clones in this sample may be carry-over from other donors' samples. Sequenced input: memory CD4+ T cells from PBMCs. Subset described: CD45RA-negative fraction.

The CDR3 region has the DNA TGCAGTGCTACAAAAGACGAGCAGTACTTC. Encoded protein: CSATKDEQYF. The chain carries TRBV20-1 and TRBJ2-7; D unclear. This CDR3 is 10 amino acids long. The germline V gene encodes CDR1 DFQATT and CDR2 SNEGSKA (reference sequence). V dropped 4 bases and J dropped 5 bases, with 6 bases sitting between them.